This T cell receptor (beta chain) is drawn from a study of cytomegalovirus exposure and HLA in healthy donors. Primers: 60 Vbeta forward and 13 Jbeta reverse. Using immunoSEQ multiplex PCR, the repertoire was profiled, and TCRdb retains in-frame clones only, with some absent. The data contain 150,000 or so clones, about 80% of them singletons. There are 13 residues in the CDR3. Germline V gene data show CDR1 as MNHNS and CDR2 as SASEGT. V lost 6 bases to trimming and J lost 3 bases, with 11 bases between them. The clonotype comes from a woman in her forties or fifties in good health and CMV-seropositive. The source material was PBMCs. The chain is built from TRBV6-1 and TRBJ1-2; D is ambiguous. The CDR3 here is CASRSGLHYGYTF. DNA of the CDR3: TGTGCCAGCAGGAGTGGGCTTCACTATGGCTACACCTTC.